Here is one TCR beta chain with its context. Its antigen remains unknown. These data come from a study of T cell responses to AZD1222 COVID-19 vaccine. Study-level information: Both about-4-week and about-12-week second-dose recipients were combined. Study-wide results and limits: Seropositive status at baseline applied to only a handful of AZD1222 recipients. Samples come after the peak T cell response, not at day 14. Mostly white British, mostly female donors; authors suggested clonal diversity may be underestimated.

Sequencing was performed with immunoSEQ multiplex PCR; in TCRdb, only in-frame clones are kept and a portion is missing. Here the sample spans 35,000 to 55,000 clones, approximately 86% being singletons. The CDR3 loop spans 14 amino acids. V was trimmed by 5 bases and J by 1 base, leaving 9 bases between them. Germline V gene lookup returns CDR1 SGHAT and CDR2 FQDESV (reference sequence). The specimen comprised peripheral blood, sampled on day 0 of AZD1222 vaccination. This receptor was identified in an adult in good health. V gene TRBV11-1 combines with J gene TRBJ2-1, with a possible D match to TRBD2 (5 bases). The CDR3 DNA reads TGTGCCAGCAGCCCCCCGGGGTCCTACAATGAGCAGTTCTTC. Translating gives CASSPPGSYNEQFF. Variable domain in full (rest from reference TRBV11-1 and TRBJ2-1): EAEVAQSPRYKITEKSQAVAFWCDPISGHATLYWYRQILGQGPELLVQFQDESVVDDSQLPKDRFSAERLKGVDSTLKIQPAELGDSAMYLCASSPPGSYNEQFFGPGTRLTVL.